This T cell receptor beta chain appears in the sequencing data of a study of cytomegalovirus exposure and HLA in healthy donors (dated by TCRdb to 2016 to 2017). As for the study more broadly: According to an earlier analysis of a few hundred of the donors, roughly 180 million T cells yielded roughly 100 million unique TCR beta sequences and 276 Gb of sequence data. The study was designed to test whether signatures of past pathogen exposure could be identified by cataloging public T cell receptors. Using immunosequencing, the study profiled T cell repertoires from 666 subjects and related those repertoires to cytomegalovirus serostatus. Roughly 300 gigabases of sequencing data and tens of millions of unique TCR sequences were included in an early release covering roughly 600 HLA-typed donors. High-throughput TCR immunosequencing, statistical association of individual TCRs with disease status, and machine learning were combined to predict cytomegalovirus infection status. HLA typing covered class I and class II loci at four-digit resolution. All discovery cohort repertoires had been generated using a single sequencing platform. Five DR-DQ haplotypes were treated as single units for association and clustering because of strong linkage in the cohort. A separate validation cohort of 100 to 150 different subjects was used in addition to the approximately 700-subject first cohort. A later genetic analysis took genome-wide SNP genotypes for about 55% of the 666 donors and used that subset as a discovery cohort. Alongside the repertoire data, information on donor age, sex, ethnicity and CMV serostatus was compiled. The genetic ancestry cluster associated with self-reported Caucasian donors included over 80% of the 398 genotyped donors. Typing coverage varied by locus: 629-630 donors for A, B, C, DRB1 and DQB1; more than 500 for DQA1; more than 600 for DPA1; approximately 470 for DPB1. On average, approximately 250,000 unique TCR beta nucleotide sequences were sequenced per donor among 300 to 500 genotyped donors of the cohort, with roughly 20% of those sequences being non-productive. Rather than drawing on any new phenotypic data, the later analysis identified candidate immune exposures from TCR beta sequences and the way those sequences occurred across donors. In a later analysis, previously published TCR beta repertoires from more than 500 donors were re-analyzed and high-resolution HLA genotyping was added so that TCR occurrence patterns could be studied. An earlier analysis of 587 of the donors applied high-throughput TCR beta sequencing to assess whether each TCR beta V gene segment acted as functional or pseudogenic.

Libraries were made using the immunoSEQ multiplex PCR assay. For the multiplex PCR, a mixture combining 60 forward primers for TCR Vbeta segments and 13 reverse primers for TCR Jbeta segments was used. The CDR3 region of rearranged TCR beta genes was amplified from genomic DNA by a multiplex PCR assay. The Illumina HiSeq System was used to sequence the amplified TCR beta libraries as 87-base-pair reads. From the authors' description of their analysis: In a later analysis, around 80 million unique TCR beta chains were counted across the roughly 610 repertoires, and roughly 10 million of these chains were shared by at least two donors. Raw reads were error-corrected and collapsed into unique sequences with a nearest-neighbor algorithm that merged closely related sequences to remove PCR and sequencing errors. CDR3 sequences were aligned to IMGT reference sequences to assign V, D and J gene segments. For a sequence to be retained, a match of at least six nucleotides was required to both a V gene segment and a J gene segment. A rearrangement was called productive if the CDR3 had no stop codons and remained in frame with V and J, and every other rearrangement was called non-productive. CDR3 was defined by IMGT convention, running from the second conserved V-encoded cysteine to the conserved J-encoded phenylalanine. Sequences without an unambiguous match to a single V gene segment were excluded from the earlier analysis of about 600 of the donors. An earlier analysis of over 450 of the donors classified V segments as functional when productive rearrangements were above 56.7% and as segregating when the standard deviation between donors was above 5%. A statistical classification framework was built to diagnose cytomegalovirus status from the catalog of TCR beta chain sequences. A later analysis assigned V and J genes by comparing TCR nucleotide sequences with IMGT/GENE-DB human TR gene sequences. In a later analysis, CDR3 sequences and most-parsimonious VDJ recombination scenarios were assigned using the TCRdist pipeline. In a later analysis, each TCR beta chain was defined by its CDR3 amino acid sequence together with its V-gene family, and reads without a unique V-gene family were excluded. In a later analysis, approximately 590 highly shared, low-generation-probability nucleotide sequences were removed to address suspected cross-contamination and a sequencing artifact. For each public chain, a later analysis derived a clonal expansion index from normalized ranks of inferred template counts within each repertoire. In a later analysis, generation probabilities were computed with a VDJ recombination model fitted to out-of-frame rearrangements, and the resulting probabilities were checked against IGoR. In a later analysis, TCR-TCR, TCR-HLA and TCR-CMV co-occurrence was scored with hypergeometric tests, and a repertoire-size bias correction was applied to TCR pairs. A later analysis estimated false discovery rates by permuting HLA or CMV assignments 20 times. In a later analysis, co-occurring TCRs were grouped using DBSCAN, and TCRdist sequence similarity was added for clustering within HLA-allele-positive subsets. Repertoires with fewer than 30,000 or more than 120,000 public chains, plus five repertoires with anomalous nucleotide sharing, were excluded from co-occurrence clustering. Entries here come from immuneACCESS through TCRdb and include only in-frame sequences with V and J called. Some clones fail to appear in such tables; in the studies checked, an unresolved V gene covers under half of the shortfall, and the cause of the remainder is unknown. That table is the source of V, J and clone size, and D and trimming were worked out from the DNA. This sample comprises approximately 210,000 clones, around 81% of them detected only once. The leading ten clones occupy approximately 2% of the sample.

On the study overall, not on this receptor specifically: A further reported finding was that TCR beta sequences accurately predicted the HLA-A and HLA-B alleles for most subjects in the first cohort. A later analysis associated approximately 17,000 TCR beta sequences with specific HLA alleles at a false discovery rate of 0.05. Correlated functional status among segregating V segments might reflect linkage disequilibrium, but an unknown experimental factor could not be ruled out. Roughly uniform sequencing depth across donors was assumed in presence/absence analyses, although this assumption may not hold. A group of highly shared sequence variants was considered likely to be a technical artifact of the sequencing pipeline. It was suggested by the authors that the approach could potentially be generalized to other disease states and immunological phenotypes. According to a later analysis, most CMV-associated TCR beta chains appeared to be HLA-restricted, and the HLA associations seemed to be driven largely by CMV exposure. An earlier analysis of approximately 500 of the donors showed that most TCR beta V segments appeared in productive rearrangements either about 87% or about 30% of the time, which broadly matched IMGT annotations. According to a later analysis, parvovirus B19, influenza, CMV and Epstein-Barr virus appeared linked to several top co-occurrence clusters. This cohort had only TCR beta chains sequenced, and the lack of alpha or paired-chain data limited which features could be detected. A later genetic analysis associated a missense DCLRE1C variant with V-gene and J-gene trimming of TCR beta chains, and an independent cohort replicated the association. The only immune exposure information available for the cohort was CMV serostatus. A later analysis found that TCR association rates varied across HLA loci, with DRB1 alleles showing the most associated TCRs and HLA-C alleles the fewest. When HLA alleles, especially DR and DQ, strongly co-occurred, attributing TCR associations to individual alleles was difficult. A later analysis found that HLA-associated TCR beta chains were more clonally expanded and had lower generation probabilities than equally common non-associated chains. Because HLA typing was missing for some donors at each locus, association tests included only the typed subset. The study listed approximately 150 TCR beta chains as associated with cytomegalovirus. A later genetic analysis reported fewer N-insertions in productive TCRs among donors in an Asian-associated ancestry cluster than the approximately 670-donor mean. Most TCR sequences were observed very rarely across donors, whereas some public TCRs were present in many individuals. The earlier analysis of around 600 of the donors excluded approximately 15 rarely observed V segments, including chromosome 9 orphons, because counts were too low. In vitro tests confirmed that a few of the cytomegalovirus-associated TCR beta chains recognize cytomegalovirus antigens. The classifier was reported to diagnose cytomegalovirus status with high specificity and sensitivity in both the original and validation cohorts.

On this clone itself: Its antigen is not yet known. The sample holds no much larger clone one base away, and base qualities are not on file.

In total, roughly 670 healthy bone marrow donors made up the cohort. All cohort members were sampled while nominally healthy, although unrecorded immune exposures were likely present. The donor tested CMV seronegative, placing the donor among the 350 to 400 seronegative members of the cohort. Every donor gave a peripheral blood sample, and the peripheral blood mononuclear cells from that sample were used for TCR beta sequencing. Genomic DNA extraction from the blood cell samples was performed with the Qiagen DNeasy Blood Extraction Kit. The sequence came from a man younger than 30 in good health and CMV-seronegative. The sequenced sample was PBMCs.

The CDR3 corresponds to CASSQDTGTGGYEQYF. The DNA sequence follows: TGTGCCAGCAGCCAAGATACCGGGACAGGGGGCTACGAGCAGTACTTC. The rearranged segments are TRBV4-2 and TRBJ2-5, with TRBD1 matching 11 junction bases. The J call is uncertain, as TRBJ2-7 better fits the DNA end. CDR3 length: 16 amino acids, cysteine to phenylalanine. The entry retains the CDR3 DNA only, 48 bases that are in frame from base 1. CDR1 is given as LGHNA and CDR2 as YNFKEQ, both from the germline V gene.